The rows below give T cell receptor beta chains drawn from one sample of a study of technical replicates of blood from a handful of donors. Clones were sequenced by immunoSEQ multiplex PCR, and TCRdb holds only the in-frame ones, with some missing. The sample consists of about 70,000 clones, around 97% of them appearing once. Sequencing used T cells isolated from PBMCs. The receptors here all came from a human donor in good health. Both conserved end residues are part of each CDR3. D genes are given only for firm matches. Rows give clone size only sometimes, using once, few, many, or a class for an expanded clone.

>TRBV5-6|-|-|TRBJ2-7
CASSLTGLEQYF
TGTGCCAGCAGCTTGACAGGGTTAGAGCAGTACTTC
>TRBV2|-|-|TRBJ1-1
CASSESGGGTEAFF
TGTGCCAGCAGTGAATCGGGGGGTGGAACTGAAGCTTTCTTT
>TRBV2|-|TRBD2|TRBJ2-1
CASSGQRLAGGDEQFF
TGTGCCAGCAGTGGTCAAAGACTAGCGGGGGGAGATGAGCAGTTCTTC
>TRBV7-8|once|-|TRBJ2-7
CASSSETRGYEQYF
TGTGCCAGCAGCTCAGAAACCAGGGGCTACGAGCAGTACTTC
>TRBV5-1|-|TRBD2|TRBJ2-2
CASSPDLGSSGVEGELFF
TGCGCCAGCAGCCCGGACTTGGGGTCTAGCGGGGTAGAAGGGGAGCTGTTTTTT
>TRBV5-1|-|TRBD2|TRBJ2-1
CASSLATGGSYNEQFF
TGCGCCAGCAGCTTGGCCACGGGAGGTTCCTACAATGAGCAGTTCTTC
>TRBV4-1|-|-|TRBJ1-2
CASTLSAGMEYGYTF
TGCGCCAGCACCCTGTCAGCAGGGATGGAGTATGGCTACACCTTC
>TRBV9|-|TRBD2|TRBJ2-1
CASSVDTSGGAEQFF
TGTGCCAGCAGCGTAGATACTAGCGGGGGAGCTGAGCAGTTCTTC
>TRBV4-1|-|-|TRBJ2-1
CASSQPRSGDWGEQFF
TGCGCCAGCAGCCAACCCCGTAGTGGGGATTGGGGCGAGCAGTTCTTC
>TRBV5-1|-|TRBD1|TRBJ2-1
CASSSGVGQVRGEQFF
TGCGCCAGCAGCTCTGGTGTGGGACAGGTCCGAGGTGAGCAGTTCTTC
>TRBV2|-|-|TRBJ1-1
CASSEALIRTEAFF
TGTGCCAGCAGTGAAGCGCTAATACGGACTGAAGCTTTCTTT
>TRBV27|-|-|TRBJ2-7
CASSQSAGLYHEQYF
TGTGCCAGCAGTCAGAGTGCAGGACTCTACCACGAGCAGTACTTC
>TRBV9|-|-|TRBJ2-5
CASSAKQGGTQYF
TGTGCCAGCAGCGCGAAGCAGGGGGGGACCCAGTACTTC
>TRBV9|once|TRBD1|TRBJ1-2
CASSPSRTGAGYTF
TGTGCCAGCAGCCCCAGCAGGACAGGGGCCGGCTACACCTTC
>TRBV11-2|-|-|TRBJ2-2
CASSYRQDGTGELFF
TGTGCCAGCAGCTACAGACAGGATGGGACCGGGGAGCTGTTTTTT
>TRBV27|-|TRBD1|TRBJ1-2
CASSPDRGNYGYTF
TGTGCCAGCAGCCCAGACAGGGGGAACTATGGCTACACCTTC
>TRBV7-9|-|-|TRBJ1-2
CASSLVGDRGDYGYTF
TGTGCCAGCAGCTTAGTGGGCGACCGGGGGGACTATGGCTACACCTTC
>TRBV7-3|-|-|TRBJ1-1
CASSLMAGDTEAFF
TGTGCCAGCAGCTTAATGGCAGGGGACACTGAAGCTTTCTTT
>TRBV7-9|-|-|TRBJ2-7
CASSRRNGIRVETYEQYF
TGTGCCAGCAGCCGACGAAATGGTATCAGGGTGGAAACCTACGAGCAGTACTTC